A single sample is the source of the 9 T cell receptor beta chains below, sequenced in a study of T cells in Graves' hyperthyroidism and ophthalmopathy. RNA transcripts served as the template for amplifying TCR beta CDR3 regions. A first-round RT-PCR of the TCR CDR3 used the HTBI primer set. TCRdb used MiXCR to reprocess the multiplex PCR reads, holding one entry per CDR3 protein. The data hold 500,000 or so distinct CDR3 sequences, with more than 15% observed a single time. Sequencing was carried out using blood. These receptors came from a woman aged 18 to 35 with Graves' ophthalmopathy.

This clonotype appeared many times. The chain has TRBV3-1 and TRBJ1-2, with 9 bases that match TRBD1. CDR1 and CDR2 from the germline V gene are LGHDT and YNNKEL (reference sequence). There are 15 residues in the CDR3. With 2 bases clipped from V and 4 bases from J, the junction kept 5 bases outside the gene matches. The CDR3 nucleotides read TGTGCCAGCAGCCAACCCGGGACAGGGCCCTATGGCTACACCTTC. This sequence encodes CASSQPGTGPYGYTF.

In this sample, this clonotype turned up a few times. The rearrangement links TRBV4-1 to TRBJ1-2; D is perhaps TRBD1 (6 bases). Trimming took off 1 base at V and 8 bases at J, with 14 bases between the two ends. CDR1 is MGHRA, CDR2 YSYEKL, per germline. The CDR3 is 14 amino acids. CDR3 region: CASSQVGQTRGYTF. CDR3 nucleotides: TGCGCCAGCAGCCAAGTAGGACAGACGAGGGGCTACACCTTC.

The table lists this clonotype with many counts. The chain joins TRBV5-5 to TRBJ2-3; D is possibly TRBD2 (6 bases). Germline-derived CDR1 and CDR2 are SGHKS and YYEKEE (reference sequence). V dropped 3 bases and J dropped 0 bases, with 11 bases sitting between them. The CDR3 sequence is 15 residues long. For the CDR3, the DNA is TGTGCCAGCAGCTGGGGGACTGTCAGCACAGATACGCAGTATTTT. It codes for CASSWGTVSTDTQYF.

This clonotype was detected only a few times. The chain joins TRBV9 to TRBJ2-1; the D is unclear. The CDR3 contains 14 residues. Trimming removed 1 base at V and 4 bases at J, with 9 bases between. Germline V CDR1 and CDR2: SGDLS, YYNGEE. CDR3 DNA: TGTGCCAGCAGCGTATCCAGGTTTTACAATGAGCAGTTCTTC. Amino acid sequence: CASSVSRFYNEQFF.

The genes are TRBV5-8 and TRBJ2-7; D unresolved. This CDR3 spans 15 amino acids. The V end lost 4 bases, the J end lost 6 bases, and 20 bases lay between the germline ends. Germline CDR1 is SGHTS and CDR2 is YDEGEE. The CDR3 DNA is TGTGCCAGCAGCGCGGCCCCCACTGGGCGTTCCGAGCAGTACTTC. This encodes CASSAAPTGRSEQYF.

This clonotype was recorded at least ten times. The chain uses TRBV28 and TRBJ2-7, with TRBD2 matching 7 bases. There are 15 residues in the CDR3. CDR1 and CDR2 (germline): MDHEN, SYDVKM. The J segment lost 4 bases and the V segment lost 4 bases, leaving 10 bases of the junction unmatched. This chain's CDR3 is CASSSYSSGLYEQYF. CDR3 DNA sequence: TGTGCCAGCAGTTCTTACTCTAGCGGTCTATACGAGCAGTACTTC.

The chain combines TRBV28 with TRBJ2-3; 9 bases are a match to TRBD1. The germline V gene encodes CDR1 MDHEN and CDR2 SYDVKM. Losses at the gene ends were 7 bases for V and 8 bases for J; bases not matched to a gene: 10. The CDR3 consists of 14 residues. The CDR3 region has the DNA TGTGCCAGCACTCGGGACAGGGAGGATCGTACGCAGTATTTT. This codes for CASTRDREDRTQYF. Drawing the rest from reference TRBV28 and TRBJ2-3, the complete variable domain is DVKVTQSSRYLVKRTGEKVFLECVQDMDHENMFWYRQDPGLGLRLIYFSYDVKMKEKGDIPEGYSVSREKKERFSLILESASTNQTSMYLCASTRDREDRTQYFGPGTRLTVL.

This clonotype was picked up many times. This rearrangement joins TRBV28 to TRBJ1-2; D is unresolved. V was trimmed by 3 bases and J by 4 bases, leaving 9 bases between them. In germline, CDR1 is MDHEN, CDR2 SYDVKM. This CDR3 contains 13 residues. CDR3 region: CASSFKQPYGYTF. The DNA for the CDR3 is TGTGCCAGCAGTTTCAAGCAGCCCTATGGCTACACCTTC.

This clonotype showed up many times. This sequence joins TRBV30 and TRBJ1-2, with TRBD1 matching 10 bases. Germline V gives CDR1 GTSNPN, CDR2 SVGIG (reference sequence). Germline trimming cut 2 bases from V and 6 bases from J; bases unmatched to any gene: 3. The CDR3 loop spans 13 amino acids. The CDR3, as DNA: TGTGCCTGGAGTCAAGACAGGGGGCATGGCTACACCTTC. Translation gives CAWSQDRGHGYTF. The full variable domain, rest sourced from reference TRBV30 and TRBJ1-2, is SQTIHQWPATLVQPVGSPLSLECTVEGTSNPNLYWYRQAAGRGLQLLFYSVGIGQISSEVPQNLSASRPQDRQFILSSKKLLLSDSGFYLCAWSQDRGHGYTFGSGTRLTVV.